The 29 T cell receptor beta chains in this list originate from one sample, sequenced in a study of blood T cell repertoires in COVID-19. Sequencing was performed with immunoSEQ multiplex PCR; in TCRdb, only in-frame clones are kept and a portion is missing. The sample has some 47,000 clones, approximately 79% seen once. The specimen was peripheral blood. Every receptor here comes from a human donor in a cohort sampled during active COVID-19.

A note on this clone: Germline and junction disagree at one end, which may indicate a read error. J is TRBJ2-5 and V is TRBV28; 9 positions match TRBD1. The CDR3 runs 11 residues. Germline CDR1 is MDHEN and CDR2 is SYDVKM. In DNA form, the CDR3 reads TGTGCCAGCAGTTCCCACAGGGGGCCGGACTTC. It encodes CASSSHRGPDF.

This chain uses TRBV4-1 with TRBJ1-5; weak D call: TRBD1 (6 bases). Per the germline V gene, CDR1 is MGHRA and CDR2 is YSYEKL. CDR3 length equals 15 residues. The V and J ends lost 0 bases and 4 bases respectively, with 10 bases between them. In DNA form, the CDR3 reads TGCGCCAGCAGCCAAGAAGGGGGGGGGAATCAGCCCCAGCATTTT. Translation gives CASSQEGGGNQPQHF.

This clone showed up just a few times. V usage is TRBV10-1 and J usage is TRBJ2-7, with TRBD1 as a possible D gene (6 bases). V was clipped by 11 bases and J by 6 bases, with 20 bases between them. The CDR3 covers 13 residues. Germline V gives CDR1 WNHNN, CDR2 SYGVQD (reference sequence). Written as DNA, the CDR3 is TGCGCCCCCAGTCCGGCACAGGGCATCGAGCAGTACGTC. Protein product: CAPSPAQGIEQYV.

The chain links TRBV6-5 to TRBJ1-5; D gene uncertain. V lost 8 bases, J lost 9 bases, and 20 bases lay in between. The CDR3 runs 14 residues. Germline values: CDR1 MNHEY, CDR2 SVGAGI. DNA of the CDR3: TGTGCCAGCTCGTCCCGCCAGGTACTTGGGCCCCAGCATTTT. It codes for CASSSRQVLGPQHF.

This clone was seen just once. The chain has TRBV2 and TRBJ2-1; TRBD1 matches at 9 bases. The CDR3 contains 14 residues. Per germline, CDR1 SNHLY and CDR2 FYNNEI. J lost 7 bases, V lost 7 bases, and 8 bases had no gene match. The CDR3 nucleotides read TGTGCCAGCAAACCGAGGGGACAGGGTAATGAGCAGTTCTTC. It encodes CASKPRGQGNEQFF. Filled out from reference TRBV2 and TRBJ2-1, the complete variable domain reads EPEVTQTPSHQVTQMGQEVILRCVPISNHLYFYWYRQILGQKVEFLVSFYNNEISEKSEIFDDQFSVERPDGSNFTLKIRSTKLEDSAMYFCASKPRGQGNEQFFGPGTRLTVL.

This sequence joins TRBV18 and TRBJ2-2, with a tentative D call TRBD1 (6 bases). The length of the CDR3 is 13 residues. Between the trimmed V and J ends, which lost 3 bases and 6 bases, there was a span of 8 bases. CDR1 KGHSH and CDR2 LQKENI come from the germline V gene. The CDR3, as DNA: TGTGCCAGCTCACCGCAGGGGTCCGGGGAGCTGTTTTTT. Its protein is CASSPQGSGELFF.

The rearrangement links TRBV7-9 to TRBJ2-2; 7 nucleotides align to TRBD1. CDR1 SEHNR and CDR2 FQNEAQ come from the germline V gene (reference sequence). CDR3 length: 14 amino acids. Unmatched junction bases numbered 10, after V lost 10 bases and J lost 5 bases. The CDR3 region is CANGGTGDTGELFF. The CDR3 DNA is TGTGCCAATGGGGGAACAGGGGATACCGGGGAGCTGTTTTTT.

V gene TRBV2 combines with J gene TRBJ1-2; 8 bases are a match to TRBD1. Per germline, CDR1 SNHLY and CDR2 FYNNEI. CDR3 size: 12 residues. V lost 6 bases to trimming and J lost 7 bases; unmatched junction nucleotides: 4. As DNA, the CDR3 is TGTGCCAGCAGCGGACAGGGTCTTGGCTACACCTTC. Residues: CASSGQGLGYTF.

The chain couples TRBV19 to TRBJ2-1, with D possibly being TRBD2 (5 bases). The CDR3 covers 11 residues. Trimming pared 10 bases from V and 3 bases from J, leaving 7 bases between. The germline V gene has CDR1 LNHDA and CDR2 SQIVND (reference sequence). In DNA, the CDR3 is TGTGCCACTGAGGGCTACAATGAGCAGTTCTTC. Residues: CATEGYNEQFF.

V gene TRBV7-9 combines with J gene TRBJ1-1; D not resolved. This CDR3 is built from 12 residues. V shed 0 bases and J shed 8 bases, with 7 bases lying between them. Germline values: CDR1 SEHNR, CDR2 FQNEAQ (reference sequence). The CDR3 bases are TGTGCCAGCAGCTTAGCCTTTGAGGAAGCTTTCTTT. Its protein product is CASSLAFEEAFF.

The rearrangement joins TRBV6-5 to TRBJ2-7; a possible D gene is TRBD2 (5 bases). V was cut by 0 bases and J by 2 bases, with 8 bases left in between. The CDR3 contains 14 residues. Germline V gene sequence: CDR1 MNHEY, CDR2 SVGAGI. The CDR3 protein is CASSYSIGAYEQYF. The CDR3 bases are TGTGCCAGCAGTTACTCGATCGGGGCCTACGAGCAGTACTTC.

The CDR3 DNA sequence: TGTGCCAGCACCTCCTCCTCGGTTCGTAATTCACCCCTCCACTTT. Protein: CASTSSSVRNSPLHF. The genes are TRBV6-6 and TRBJ1-6; unclear D gene. CDR1 and CDR2 from the germline V gene are MNHNY and SVGAGI (reference sequence). The CDR3 consists of 15 residues. V lost 7 bases and J lost 6, with 16 bases in between.

Of note for this clone: This sample also contains other DNA sequences that code for the same CDR3. V is TRBV11-3 and J is TRBJ2-5, with 7 bases aligning to TRBD2. Germline V gives CDR1 SGHNT, CDR2 YENEEA. V gave up 2 bases and J gave up 5 bases; unmatched junction bases: 2. This CDR3 has 13 residues. CDR3 DNA: TGTGCCAGCAGCTTAAGGGGAGGGGAGACCCAGTACTTC. This gives the protein CASSLRGGETQYF.

The rearrangement joins TRBV10-3 to TRBJ1-1, with D possibly being TRBD1 (6 bases). Trimming removed 11 bases from V and 7 bases from J, with 17 bases in between. Per germline, CDR1 ENHRY and CDR2 SYGVKD. CDR3 length: 12 amino acids. CDR3 DNA sequence: TGTGCCGGGGGCAGCTCTGGGGGTGAAGCTTTCTTT. This sequence encodes CAGGSSGGEAFF.

This chain links TRBV20-1 with TRBJ2-5, with 9 bases fitting TRBD2. This CDR3 is 15 amino acids long. With 3 bases clipped from V and 5 bases from J, the junction kept 10 bases outside the gene matches. The germline V gene encodes CDR1 DFQATT and CDR2 SNEGSKA (reference sequence). The CDR3 here is CSASMAGGNRETQYF. The CDR3 bases are TGCAGTGCTAGTATGGCGGGGGGGAACCGCGAGACCCAGTACTTC.

The rearrangement joins TRBV11-3 to TRBJ2-1, with 9 bases fitting TRBD2. This CDR3 spans 17 amino acids. Germline CDR1 SGHNT, CDR2 YENEEA. V was clipped by 2 bases and J by 8 bases; unmatched bases: 13. Here the CDR3 reads CASSLSIGRGGRDEQFF. The CDR3 DNA follows: TGTGCCAGCAGCTTAAGTATAGGGCGGGGGGGCAGAGATGAGCAGTTCTTC.

V usage is TRBV7-2 and J usage is TRBJ1-5; no firm D call. Germline V gene lookup returns CDR1 SGHTA and CDR2 FQGNSA. V was trimmed by 5 bases and J by 1 base, leaving 12 bases between them. This CDR3 has 15 amino acids. The CDR3 nucleotides are TGTGCCAGCAGCCTAGGCCCCGAGAGCAATCAGCCCCAGCATTTT. This sequence encodes CASSLGPESNQPQHF.

The V gene is TRBV10-3, the J gene TRBJ1-5; D gene ambiguous. The CDR3 is made up of 13 amino acids. Trimming removed 3 bases from V and 4 bases from J, with 7 bases in between. Germline assignment: CDR1 ENHRY and CDR2 SYGVKD. CDR3 nucleotide sequence: TGTGCCATCAGTGAAAGGGAGAATCAGCCCCAGCATTTT. Translated: CAISERENQPQHF.

J is TRBJ1-1 and V is TRBV6-5; weak D call: TRBD1 (6 bases). This CDR3 comprises 12 residues. The V and J ends lost 8 bases and 4 bases respectively, with 11 bases between them. Germline V gives CDR1 MNHEY, CDR2 SVGAGI. The CDR3 region has the DNA TGTGCCAGCCGGACAGACTCCACTGAAGCTTTCTTT. This encodes CASRTDSTEAFF.

The chain is built from TRBV18 and TRBJ1-5; D call uncertain. The CDR3 is 17 amino acids. The V gene's germline CDR1 is KGHSH and CDR2 LQKENI. V was pared by 2 bases and J by 0 bases, with 14 bases between. The CDR3 region is CASSPMASDYSNQPQHF. The CDR3 DNA is TGTGCCAGCTCACCAATGGCCAGCGATTATAGCAATCAGCCCCAGCATTTT.

This clone was detected a few times. The rearrangement uses TRBV5-5 and TRBJ1-5, with TRBD1 matching 7 bases. This CDR3 spans 14 amino acids. Germline lookup yields CDR1 SGHKS and CDR2 YYEKEE (reference sequence). V lost 4 bases and J lost 6; bases outside the gene matches: 7. CDR3 protein: CASSPGQVLQPQHF. CDR3 in DNA: TGTGCCAGCAGCCCCGGACAGGTCCTTCAGCCCCAGCATTTT. The full variable domain, completed using reference TRBV5-5 and TRBJ1-5, is DAGVTQSPTHLIKTRGQQVTLRCSPISGHKSVSWYQQVLGQGPQFIFQYYEKEERGRGNFPDRFSARQFPNYSSELNVNALLLGDSALYLCASSPGQVLQPQHFGDGTRLSIL.

V gene TRBV4-1 combines with J gene TRBJ1-1; the match to TRBD1 covers 10 bases. V lost 2 bases, J lost 1 base, and 7 bases stayed unmatched. Germline V gene sequence: CDR1 MGHRA, CDR2 YSYEKL. The CDR3 totals 17 residues. The CDR3 region has the DNA TGCGCCAGCAGCCAAACGGGACAGGGGCCCGCGAACACTGAAGCTTTCTTT. It codes for CASSQTGQGPANTEAFF.

The chain uses TRBV3-1 (or the pseudogene TRBV3-2) and TRBJ2-7, with D maybe TRBD2 (6 bases). Trimming stripped 4 bases from V and 4 bases from J, with 11 bases between. This CDR3 comprises 13 residues. Germline values: CDR1 LGHDT, CDR2 YNNKEL (reference sequence). The CDR3 sequence: CASSPTEGYEQYF. CDR3 in DNA: TGTGCCAGCAGCCCCACGGAGGGATACGAGCAGTACTTC.

The V gene is TRBV6-1, the J gene TRBJ1-6, with no clear D. Trimming took 1 base from V and 4 from J, leaving 11 bases between them. The CDR3 is made up of 16 amino acids. The germline V gene has CDR1 MNHNS and CDR2 SASEGT. The CDR3 sequence is CASSEDWRLYNSPLHF. Written as DNA, the CDR3 is TGTGCCAGCAGTGAAGATTGGAGACTTTATAATTCACCCCTCCACTTT.

This clone has just a few counts. The chain recombines TRBV27 with TRBJ2-2; D is uncertain. This CDR3 comprises 14 residues. CDR1 MNHEY and CDR2 SMNVEV come from the germline V gene (reference sequence). The V gene lost 3 bases and the J gene lost 1 base, with 6 bases spanning the gap. CDR3 DNA: TGTGCCAGCAGTTTCGAGGTGAACACCGGGGAGCTGTTTTTT. This sequence encodes CASSFEVNTGELFF.

This clone was seen more than once but under ten times. The rearrangement links TRBV5-4 to TRBJ2-7, with TRBD1 identical over 8 bases. After removal of 4 bases from V and 4 bases from J, the junction contained 4 bases not matched to a gene. Germline values: CDR1 SGHNT, CDR2 YYREEE (reference sequence). This CDR3 is built from 13 residues. The CDR3 DNA reads TGTGCCAGCAGCAAGGACAGGGTTTACGAGCAGTACGTC. Translating it yields CASSKDRVYEQYV.

This clone was detected a few times. Other DNA sequences in the sample encode the same CDR3. The V call is TRBV12-3 or TRBV12-4, the J call TRBJ1-1, with D tentatively TRBD1 (5 bases). The CDR3 extends over 13 amino acids. V shed 3 bases and J shed 5 bases, with 10 bases lying between them. Written as DNA, the CDR3 is TGTGCCAGCAGTTTGCAGGGCAGAACTGAAGCTTTCTTT. Translated: CASSLQGRTEAFF.

The chain employs TRBV4-1 and TRBJ1-2; 10 bases are shared with TRBD1. The CDR3 has 14 residues. The J segment lost 7 bases and the V segment lost 4 bases, leaving 6 bases of the junction unmatched. CDR1 and CDR2 (germline): MGHRA, YSYEKL. CDR3 residues: CASSRGTGESGYTF. DNA of the CDR3: TGCGCCAGCAGCCGAGGGACAGGGGAAAGTGGCTACACCTTC.

The rearrangement links TRBV7-9 to TRBJ1-1; D remains unclear. V shed 7 bases and J shed 0 bases, with 15 bases lying between them. Per the germline V gene, CDR1 is SEHNR and CDR2 is FQNEAQ (reference sequence). The CDR3 sequence is 15 residues long. This CDR3 is CASNRLRNMNTEAFF. As DNA, the CDR3 is TGTGCCAGCAACCGCCTCAGGAACATGAACACTGAAGCTTTCTTT.